One and the same sample provided the 28 T cell receptor beta chains below, sequenced in a study of blood T cell repertoires in COVID-19. Produced via immunoSEQ multiplex PCR; TCRdb's table is partial and in-frame only. The table has about 49,000 clones, 85% to 90% seen once. Sequencing used peripheral blood. The receptors stem from an elderly woman with COVID-19, enrolled during active disease.

This rearrangement joins TRBV9 to TRBJ1-2; D is undetermined. The CDR3 extends over 17 amino acids. Trimming stripped 0 bases from V and 7 bases from J, with 22 bases between. The germline V gene encodes CDR1 SGDLS and CDR2 YYNGEE. CDR3 nucleotide sequence: TGTGCCAGCAGCGTAGATCTTGGGCCGAGGGCCTCCGGTGGCTACACCTTC. Amino acid sequence: CASSVDLGPRASGGYTF.

The chain is built from TRBV5-8 and TRBJ1-3, with no clear D. The CDR3 has 13 residues. V shed 4 bases and J shed 1 base, with 6 bases lying between them. Germline CDR1 SGHTS, CDR2 YDEGEE. CDR3 amino acids: CASSLSSGNTIYF. The CDR3 nucleotides read TGTGCCAGCAGCCTATCGTCTGGAAACACCATATATTTT. Supplemented by reference TRBV5-8 and TRBJ1-3, the full variable domain reads EAGVTQSPTHLIKTRGQQATLRCSPISGHTSVYWYQQALGLGLQFLLWYDEGEERNRGNFPPRFSGRQFPNYSSELNVNALELEDSALYLCASSLSSGNTIYFGEGSWLTVV.

The chain uses TRBV30 and TRBJ2-7; tentatively, D is TRBD1 (6 bases). Trimming cost V 4 bases and J 0 bases, with 7 bases left between them. Germline assignment: CDR1 GTSNPN and CDR2 SVGIG (reference sequence). The CDR3 runs to 12 residues. CDR3 sequence: CAWKGDSYEQYF. The CDR3 DNA sequence: TGTGCCTGGAAGGGGGACTCCTACGAGCAGTACTTC.

The chain recombines TRBV30 with TRBJ2-7; 8 nucleotides match TRBD1. Trimming took 0 bases from V and 4 from J; bases not matched to a gene: 11. There are 16 residues in the CDR3. Per germline, CDR1 GTSNPN and CDR2 SVGIG (reference sequence). CDR3 sequence: CAWSVRRQGKLYEQYF. In DNA form, the CDR3 reads TGTGCCTGGAGTGTGCGGAGACAGGGGAAATTATACGAGCAGTACTTC.

This chain links TRBV3-1 (or the pseudogene TRBV3-2) with TRBJ1-1, with TRBD1 identical over 7 bases. The junction had 4 bases not matched to a gene; V was cut back by 4 bases and J by 5 bases. Germline V gives CDR1 LGHDT, CDR2 YNNKEL (reference sequence). The CDR3 length is 13 residues. As DNA, the CDR3 is TGTGCCAGCAGCCGGCTGGACAGGACTGAAGCTTTCTTT. This gives the protein CASSRLDRTEAFF.

For this clone: It is unclear where the CDR3 begins or ends on the DNA, so no DNA is shown, and the CDR3 is as TCRdb lists it. The chain carries TRBV5-1 and TRBJ2-7; the table's D gene call, TRBD2, was not cross checked with the DNA. From germline, CDR1 is SGHRS and CDR2 YFSETQ. With termini counted, the CDR3 has 14 amino acids. The CDR3 loop reads CASSLTFGVYEQYF.

This clone was seen only once. V is TRBV9 and J is TRBJ2-1, with TRBD2 identical over 10 bases. Germline V gene lookup returns CDR1 SGDLS and CDR2 YYNGEE. The CDR3 is 16 amino acids. The V segment lost 0 bases and the J segment 2 bases; nucleotides outside the gene matches: 2. The CDR3 region has the DNA TGTGCCAGCAGCGTAGGAAGCGGGGGGGCCTACAATGAGCAGTTCTTC. It encodes CASSVGSGGAYNEQFF. Complete variable domain (other parts from reference TRBV9 and TRBJ2-1): DSGVTQTPKHLITATGQRVTLRCSPRSGDLSVYWYQQSLDQGLQFLIQYYNGEERAKGNILERFSAQQFPDLHSELNLSSLELGDSALYFCASSVGSGGAYNEQFFGPGTRLTVL.

J is TRBJ2-3 and V is TRBV4-1; D perhaps matches TRBD1 (5 bases). The CDR3 loop spans 14 amino acids. Germline lookup yields CDR1 MGHRA and CDR2 YSYEKL. V lost 0 bases and J 6 bases, leaving 10 bases between the germline ends. The CDR3 loop is CASSQDPRVDTQYF. CDR3 nucleotide sequence: TGCGCCAGCAGCCAAGATCCCAGGGTTGATACGCAGTATTTT.

This sequence joins TRBV7-9 and TRBJ1-2, with no clear D. The length of the CDR3 is 15 residues. Looked up from germline, CDR1 is SEHNR and CDR2 is FQNEAQ (reference sequence). With 0 bases removed from V and 8 bases from J, the gap between germline ends came to 16 bases. The chain's CDR3 is CASSLAPGVPVGYTF. The CDR3 coding sequence is TGTGCCAGCAGCTTAGCACCGGGAGTACCTGTGGGCTACACCTTC.

This chain joins TRBV11-2 and TRBJ1-2; a possible D gene is TRBD1 (6 bases). Per germline, CDR1 SGHAT and CDR2 FQNNGV. V was pared by 1 base and J by 6 bases, with 9 bases between. The CDR3 runs to 13 residues. The CDR3 region is CASSLGGQHGYTF. In nucleotides, the CDR3 is TGTGCCAGCAGCTTAGGGGGGCAGCATGGCTACACCTTC.

The chain has TRBV27 and TRBJ1-4, with 8 nucleotides matching TRBD1. Germline trimming cut 0 bases from V and 3 bases from J; bases unmatched to any gene: 0. The length of the CDR3 is 15 residues. Germline V gene lookup returns CDR1 MNHEY and CDR2 SMNVEV (reference sequence). The DNA for the CDR3 is TGTGCCAGCAGTTTATCGACAGGGGCTAATGAAAAACTGTTTTTT. As protein: CASSLSTGANEKLFF.

The rearrangement links TRBV11-3 to TRBJ2-1; 11 bases map to TRBD2. CDR1 is SGHNT and CDR2 is YENEEA in the germline V gene. V lost 1 base and J lost 6; bases outside the gene matches: 2. CDR3 size: 15 residues. The CDR3, as DNA: TGTGCCAGCAGCTTAGCAACTAGCGGGAGCAATGAGCAGTTCTTC. Its protein is CASSLATSGSNEQFF.

The V gene is TRBV20-1, the J gene TRBJ1-2; TRBD1 aligns across 8 bases. The trim removed 3 bases at V and 6 bases at J, leaving 12 bases unmatched. Germline CDR1 reads DFQATT; CDR2 reads SNEGSKA (reference sequence). The CDR3 has 15 residues. CDR3 DNA sequence: TGCAGTGCTAGTAGGGACAGGTTCCCAGGTGATGGCTACACCTTC. It translates to CSASRDRFPGDGYTF.

This clone turned up a few times. The chain has TRBV2 and TRBJ2-2; 10 positions agree with TRBD1. This CDR3 has 17 amino acids. J gave up 4 bases and V 6 bases, and 11 bases lay outside the gene matches. Germline V CDR1 and CDR2: SNHLY, FYNNEI. CDR3 amino acids: CASSLTGGAIGTGELFF. The CDR3 DNA reads as TGTGCCAGCAGCCTGACAGGGGGCGCAATAGGCACCGGGGAGCTGTTTTTT.

V and J are TRBV18 and TRBJ1-1; D is possibly TRBD1 (6 bases). This CDR3 has 15 amino acids. The germline V gene encodes CDR1 KGHSH and CDR2 LQKENI. The V gene lost 5 bases and the J gene lost 5 bases, with 18 bases spanning the gap. The CDR3 sequence is CASSSAAGAGTEAFF. The CDR3 region has the DNA TGTGCCAGCTCATCCGCCGCGGGGGCTGGGACTGAAGCTTTCTTT.

The V gene is TRBV2, the J gene TRBJ2-3; 11 bases fit TRBD2. The CDR3 sequence is 18 residues long. Looked up from germline, CDR1 is SNHLY and CDR2 is FYNNEI. V lost 1 base, J lost 5 bases, and 11 bases stayed unmatched. The CDR3 is CASSEVLVVSGGEDTQYF. In DNA, the CDR3 is TGTGCCAGCAGTGAAGTGCTGGTGGTTAGCGGGGGGGAAGATACGCAGTATTTT.

The CDR3 region has the DNA TGCAGCGTTGATGTGGGGGGAGCCAAAAACATTCAGTACTTC. It translates to CSVDVGGAKNIQYF. The V gene is TRBV29-1, the J gene TRBJ2-4; D might be TRBD2 (6 bases). V shed 3 bases and J shed 0 bases, with 9 bases lying between them. Germline CDR1 reads SQVTM; CDR2 reads ANQGSEA. CDR3 length equals 14 residues.

This clone has just a few counts. V gene TRBV6-1 combines with J gene TRBJ1-3, with unresolved D. Trimming removed 3 bases from V and 0 bases from J, with 9 bases in between. The CDR3 has 15 residues. Germline values: CDR1 MNHNS, CDR2 SASEGT. CDR3 region: CASSESVHSGNTIYF. In DNA, the CDR3 is TGTGCCAGCAGTGAGAGCGTCCACTCTGGAAACACCATATATTTT.

The chain couples TRBV24-1 to TRBJ2-1; 10 bases are shared with TRBD2. Germline CDR1 reads KGHDR; CDR2 reads SFDVKD. This CDR3 has 14 residues. The J segment lost 7 bases and the V segment lost 9 bases, leaving 8 bases of the junction unmatched. CDR3 coding DNA: TGTGCCACCTGTCCTAGCGGGAGAGGGAATGAGCAGTTCTTC. This translates into CATCPSGRGNEQFF.

The chain employs TRBV2 and TRBJ2-7; D possibly corresponds to TRBD2 (6 bases). V was pared by 5 bases and J by 2 bases, with 10 bases between. Germline V gives CDR1 SNHLY, CDR2 FYNNEI. The CDR3 consists of 13 residues. This chain's CDR3 is CASSYSGPYEQYF. The CDR3 nucleotides read TGTGCCAGCAGTTATAGCGGACCCTACGAGCAGTACTTC.

The chain is built from TRBV6-1 and TRBJ2-5, with 10 positions matching TRBD2. V was pared by 3 bases and J by 5 bases, with 12 bases of the junction left unmatched. Germline V gene lookup returns CDR1 MNHNS and CDR2 SASEGT. This CDR3 has 17 amino acids. CDR3 sequence: CASSDLLSGRAEETQYF. For the CDR3, the DNA is TGTGCCAGCAGTGACCTCCTGAGCGGGAGGGCCGAGGAGACCCAGTACTTC.

The table lists this clone with a few counts. J is TRBJ1-5 and V is TRBV7-2; D is possibly TRBD1 (6 bases). CDR1 is SGHTA and CDR2 is FQGNSA in the germline V gene. The ends were cut back, 1 base at V and 2 bases at J, with 12 bases in the middle. The CDR3 sequence is 16 residues long. CDR3 loop: CASSLVVRGGNQPQHF. In nucleotides, the CDR3 is TGTGCCAGCAGCTTAGTCGTCAGGGGCGGCAATCAGCCCCAGCATTTT.

V is TRBV11-1 and J is TRBJ2-7; TRBD1 agrees at 7 bases. CDR1 and CDR2 (germline): SGHAT, FQDESV (reference sequence). CDR3 length equals 12 residues. With 5 bases clipped from V and 5 bases from J, the junction kept 3 bases outside the gene matches. CDR3 amino acids: CASSPDRDEQYF. The CDR3 nucleotides are TGTGCCAGCAGCCCAGACAGGGACGAGCAGTACTTC.

The chain couples TRBV2 to TRBJ1-5; 8 bases are a match to TRBD1. Per the germline V gene, CDR1 is SNHLY and CDR2 is FYNNEI. V lost 6 bases and J lost 5; bases outside the gene matches: 3. This CDR3 is 13 amino acids long. As DNA, the CDR3 is TGTGCCAGCAGAAACAGGGGGGATCAGCCCCAGCATTTT. It codes for CASRNRGDQPQHF.

This chain uses TRBV6-5 with TRBJ1-2, with 7 bases identical to TRBD1. The CDR3 is made up of 15 amino acids. Germline CDR1 MNHEY, CDR2 SVGAGI. Trimming removed 1 base from V and 2 bases from J; junction bases left unmatched: 4. CDR3 bases: TGTGCCAGCAGTTACTGGCAGGGGGGCAACTATGGCTACACCTTC. Protein: CASSYWQGGNYGYTF.

The chain has TRBV7-9 and TRBJ1-2, with D unclear. In germline, CDR1 is SEHNR, CDR2 FQNEAQ (reference sequence). Trimming pared 0 bases from V and 6 bases from J, leaving 11 bases between. The CDR3 has 14 amino acids. The CDR3 DNA reads TGTGCCAGCAGCTTAGCGGTGGGGAGGGATGGCTACACCTTC. The encoded protein is CASSLAVGRDGYTF.

The chain uses TRBV7-8 and TRBJ1-3, with D possibly TRBD1 on 5 matching bases. The germline CDR1 and CDR2 sequences are SGHVS and FQNEAQ. Trimming cost V 5 bases and J 4 bases, with 18 bases left between them. The CDR3 consists of 16 residues. CDR3: CASSPREGSRGNTIYF. CDR3 DNA sequence: TGTGCCAGCAGCCCGCGGGAGGGGTCGCGAGGAAACACCATATATTTT. The full variable domain, in which reference TRBV7-8 and TRBJ1-3 provide the parts outside the CDR3, is GAGVSQSPRYKVAKRGQDVALRCDPISGHVSLFWYQQALGQGPEFLTYFQNEAQLDKSGLPSDRFFAERPEGSVSTLKIQRTQQEDSAVYLCASSPREGSRGNTIYFGEGSWLTVV.

The chain uses TRBV18 and TRBJ2-5, with TRBD1 identical over 7 bases. Germline V gene sequence: CDR1 KGHSH, CDR2 LQKENI. Germline trimming cut 3 bases from V and 5 bases from J; bases unmatched to any gene: 9. CDR3 length equals 15 residues. This chain's CDR3 is CASSPADRVVETQYF. The CDR3 region has the DNA TGTGCCAGCTCACCGGCAGACAGGGTCGTTGAGACCCAGTACTTC. The variable domain in full, completed from reference TRBV18 and TRBJ2-5, reads NAGVMQNPRHLVRRRGQEARLRCSPMKGHSHVYWYRQLPEEGLKFMVYLQKENIIDESGMPKERFSAEFPKEGPSILRIQQVVRGDSAAYFCASSPADRVVETQYFGPGTRLLVL.